This T cell receptor (beta chain) came from a study of shared clonotypes between healthy human individuals. As for the study in general: Donors had three CD4 naive, three CD4 memory, two CD8 naive and one CD8 memory plate apiece. Points from the study as a whole: Depth was large, yet rarefaction showed that sorted-subset sequencing was incomplete.

The CDR3 has 13 amino acids. V lost 4 bases to trimming and J lost 4 bases, with 9 bases between them. Per germline, CDR1 SGHRS and CDR2 YFSETQ. About this clone: Its antigen is currently unknown. This sample includes further DNA sequences coding for the same CDR3.

It was approximately 0.2 ug DNA, 31,000 or so T cell genomes, that sorted-subset replicate PCRs used. The method was immunoSEQ multiplex PCR; TCRdb's version includes in-frame clones alone and lacks a portion of them. The top ten hold 0.13% of the sample, which has some 2 million clones, 85% to 95% seen once. CD4+ cells underwent separation, giving CD45RA+ naive and CD45RA-negative memory subsets. The sequence was collected from a man younger than 35 in good health. Sequenced: naive CD4+ T cells sorted from blood. Subset described: CD45RA+ positively selected. V gene TRBV5-1 combines with J gene TRBJ1-5; D might be TRBD1 (5 bases). CDR3 sequence reads: CASSRTGNQPQHF. The CDR3 nucleotides read TGCGCCAGCAGCCGAACAGGTAATCAGCCCCAGCATTTT.